This is a list of T cell receptor beta chains from one sample in a study of identical twins. MiXCR, run by TCRdb on the 5' RACE reads, gives a single entry per CDR3 protein. This sample yields under 300,000 distinct CDR3 sequences, of which more than 13% are seen a single time; about 9% belongs to the top ten. Sequencing input: memory (CD45RO+) T cells sorted from blood. The origin of the receptors is a young woman in good health. CDR3s include the opening cysteine and the closing phenylalanine or tryptophan. The size of a clone is reported for some rows only, either as once, few or many, or as a class for expanded clones.

V gene	clone size	J gene	CDR3 protein
TRBV7-9	many	TRBJ2-3	CASSLGLAGGQDTQYF
TRBV12-3/TRBV12-4	few	TRBJ1-2	CASSPRGGRDYGYTF
TRBV20-1	few	TRBJ2-1	CSAGLGPDEQFF
TRBV20-1	few	TRBJ1-2	CSARDRVYGYTF
TRBV5-6	-	TRBJ2-5	CASSLGGFQETQYF
TRBV20-1	few	TRBJ2-3	CSARDRGLAGAQIPQYF
TRBV20-1	-	TRBJ2-3	CSARDRPAGTDTQYF
TRBV5-1	few	TRBJ2-7	CASSLVAGGSYEQYF
TRBV7-9	-	TRBJ2-7	CASSFPGGEQYF
TRBV6-1	many	TRBJ2-1	CASKESELGEQFF
TRBV7-3	-	TRBJ2-1	CASARLAGVGNEQFF
TRBV7-2	-	TRBJ2-3	CASSLGRGLASTDTQYF
TRBV7-8	-	TRBJ1-2	CARRPGRTTDGYTF
TRBV7-7	-	TRBJ1-1	CASSWDRDNTEAFF
TRBV20-1	few	TRBJ2-7	CSAPNLGGSDEQYF
TRBV27	-	TRBJ1-5	CASSSGRGNQPQHF
TRBV29-1	-	TRBJ1-4	CSFWGTGNEKLFF
TRBV12-3/TRBV12-4	-	TRBJ2-5	CASSPQPGGLETQYF
TRBV20-1	-	TRBJ2-1	CSARDLLAVGWSYNEQFF
TRBV18	-	TRBJ1-1	CASSTIGDTEAFF
TRBV11-3	-	TRBJ2-1	CASSHGVNEQFF
TRBV12-3/TRBV12-4	few	TRBJ2-7	CASSFGRVYEQYF
TRBV6-1	many	TRBJ1-1	CASRRTLPAEAFF
TRBV5-1	-	TRBJ1-1	CASSLVPVSNTEAFF
TRBV18	few	TRBJ1-1	CASSPNFGGTEAFF
TRBV7-3	few	TRBJ1-1	CASSLIMTEAFF
TRBV12-3/TRBV12-4	-	TRBJ2-7	CASSPEAYEQYF
TRBV20-1	-	TRBJ2-7	CSARDFTESGYEQYF
TRBV24-1	many	TRBJ2-3	CATSPGQGRTDTQYF